Listed here is a single T cell receptor (beta chain). Its antigen is still unknown. The data stem from a study of cytomegalovirus exposure and HLA in healthy donors. Findings of the study overall: The number of N-insertions in an Asian-associated ancestry cluster was reportedly below the approximately 700-donor mean in a later analysis.

With 60 Vbeta and 13 Jbeta primers, the PCR was carried out. Under the authors' procedure: About 10 million shared chains were among 80 million or so unique TCR beta chains counted in a later analysis. Sequencing was performed with immunoSEQ multiplex PCR; in TCRdb, only in-frame clones are kept and a portion is missing. The DNA was the basis for D and trimming; V, J and clone size are from that table. This sample has about 170,000 clones; roughly 84% occur once, and the top ten carry about 1.6%. The J segment lost 0 bases and the V segment lost 5 bases, leaving 16 bases of the junction unmatched. CDR3 size: 19 residues. CDR1 and CDR2 from the germline V gene are SGHVS and FQNEAQ.

The sample was PBMCs. The source of this sequence is a male donor in good health and CMV-seronegative. The chain joins TRBV7-8 to TRBJ1-3, with 7 bases fitting TRBD1. DNA for the CDR3: TGTGCCAGCAGCCCCCGGGGCAGGGGGAAGTTATACTCTGGAAACACCATATATTTT. Protein sequence: CASSPRGRGKLYSGNTIYF.